These 11 T cell receptor beta chains share one sample of origin, sequenced in a study of post-analysis software for immune sequencing data. Their antigens are not known. Study-wide points: Relative to controls, patients had five TRBV segments at higher frequency, with TRBV5-6, TRBV5-1 and TRBV20-1 among these.

Incorporated into the TCR beta cDNA libraries were unique molecular identifiers, which served to reduce PCR and sequencing biases. TCRdb passed the PCR reads through MiXCR, listing each CDR3 protein once. This table has about 400,000 distinct CDR3 sequences, 30% to 45% appearing once. The specimen was blood. The receptor set was obtained from a girl between 5 and 17 years old with multiple sclerosis.

This clonotype was seen only a few times. The rearrangement uses TRBV7-9 and TRBJ2-3; D ambiguous. The germline V and J ends were trimmed by 11 bases and 3 bases, with 12 bases remaining between them. Germline CDR1 is SEHNR and CDR2 is FQNEAQ (reference sequence). CDR3 length: 12 amino acids. The CDR3 DNA is TGTGCCCCCCAGGAAGGAACAGATACGCAGTATTTT. Residues: CAPQEGTDTQYF.

This clonotype has only a few counts. This sequence joins TRBV4-3 and TRBJ1-5, with unresolved D. This CDR3 is built from 16 residues. Germline values: CDR1 LGHNA, CDR2 YSLEER. Trimming left V 4 bases short and J 2 bases short, with 15 bases between. This CDR3 is CASSPERVMGNQPQHF. CDR3 coding DNA: TGCGCCAGCAGCCCCGAACGGGTAATGGGCAATCAGCCCCAGCATTTT.

The table lists this clonotype with a few counts. The V call is TRBV20-1, the J call TRBJ2-4; the match to TRBD1 covers 10 bases. The last part of the DNA fits TRBJ2-7 better; the J call may be wrong. This CDR3 has 14 residues. CDR1 is DFQATT, CDR2 SNEGSKA, per germline (reference sequence). CDR3 bases: TGCAGTGCTAGAGATGGACAGGGGGTCTACGAGCAGTACTTC. Translation gives CSARDGQGVYEQYF.

A few counts support this clonotype. V usage is TRBV11-1 and J usage is TRBJ2-1; TRBD1 aligns across 8 bases. CDR3 size: 14 residues. Germline values: CDR1 SGHAT, CDR2 FQDESV (reference sequence). After removal of 4 bases from V and 8 bases from J, the junction contained 7 bases not matched to a gene. CDR3 nucleotides: TGTGCCAGCAGCTGGAGGACAGGGAGTCATGAGCAGTTCTTC. It is translated as CASSWRTGSHEQFF.

Remarks on this clonotype: The CDR3 end shows no conserved phenylalanine or tryptophan, and so a read error is likely. The chain combines TRBV5-1 with TRBJ2-7; no firm D call. The CDR3 spans 13 residues. V dropped 0 bases and J dropped 6 bases, with 10 bases sitting between them. Germline CDR1 SGHRS, CDR2 YFSETQ. CDR3 bases: TGCGCCAGCAGCTTGGATGGGATCAGCGAGCAGTACTTG. Protein sequence: CASSLDGISEQYL.

CDR3 sequence reads: CASSLESGGRTNEQFF. The CDR3 DNA reads as TGCGCCAGCAGCTTGGAGAGCGGGGGGCGGACCAATGAGCAGTTCTTC. The chain is built from TRBV5-1 and TRBJ2-1, with 9 bases aligning to TRBD2. With 0 bases clipped from V and 6 bases from J, the junction kept 7 bases outside the gene matches. Per the germline V gene, CDR1 is SGHRS and CDR2 is YFSETQ. This CDR3 region has 16 residues.

This clonotype was counted only a few times. The genes are TRBV14 and TRBJ2-1; maybe TRBD2 (6 bases). Germline loops: CDR1 SGHDN, CDR2 FVKESK. The CDR3 sequence is 14 residues long. Deletions cut 1 base from V and 9 bases from J, with 13 bases between. CDR3 nucleotides: TGTGCCAGCAGCCAAGGCCAGGGAGGTGGTGAGCAGTTCTTC. Protein: CASSQGQGGGEQFF.

The V call is TRBV5-1, the J call TRBJ2-4; TRBD2 might be the D (6 bases). This CDR3 spans 17 amino acids. The germline V and J ends were trimmed by 0 bases and 0 bases, with 13 bases remaining between them. The germline V gene has CDR1 SGHRS and CDR2 YFSETQ. CDR3 bases: TGCGCCAGCAGCTTGGCAGCGAATAGCGGAGCCAAAAACATTCAGTACTTC. Amino acid sequence: CASSLAANSGAKNIQYF.

J is TRBJ2-7 and V is TRBV28; D is uncertain. The end of the DNA fits TRBJ2-5 better, so the J call may be wrong. From germline, CDR1 is MDHEN and CDR2 SYDVKM. This CDR3 region has 14 residues. The CDR3 protein is CASSFLALQETQYF. The CDR3 nucleotides are TGTGCCAGCAGTTTTTTAGCCCTACAAGAGACCCAGTACTTC.

The rearrangement uses TRBV9 and TRBJ2-1; 13 nucleotides match TRBD2. In germline, CDR1 is SGDLS, CDR2 YYNGEE. The CDR3 sequence is 16 residues long. V lost 4 bases, J lost 5 bases, and 6 bases stayed unmatched. The CDR3 nucleotides read TGTGCCAGCAGCTCACGGACTAGCGGGGGAAACAATGAGCAGTTCTTC. It codes for CASSSRTSGGNNEQFF.

The V and J genes are TRBV9 and TRBJ1-1, with D possibly being TRBD1 (5 bases). The germline CDR1 and CDR2 sequences are SGDLS and YYNGEE. With 4 bases removed from V and 4 bases from J, the gap between germline ends came to 14 bases. The CDR3 consists of 14 residues. The CDR3 is CASSPHGGITEAFF. Here the CDR3 DNA reads TGTGCCAGCAGCCCCCACGGGGGAATCACTGAAGCTTTCTTT.